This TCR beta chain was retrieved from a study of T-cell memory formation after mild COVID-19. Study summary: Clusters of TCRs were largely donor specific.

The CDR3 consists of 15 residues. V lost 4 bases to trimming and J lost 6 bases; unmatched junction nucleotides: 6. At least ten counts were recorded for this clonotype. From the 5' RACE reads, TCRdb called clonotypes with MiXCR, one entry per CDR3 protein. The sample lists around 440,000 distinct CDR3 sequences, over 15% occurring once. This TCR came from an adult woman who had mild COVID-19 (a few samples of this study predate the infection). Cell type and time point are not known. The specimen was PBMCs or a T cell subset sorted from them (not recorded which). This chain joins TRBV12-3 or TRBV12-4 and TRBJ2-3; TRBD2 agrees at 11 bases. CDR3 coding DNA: TGTGCCAGCAGTTCGACTAGCGGGATTTCGGATACGCAGTATTTT. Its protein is CASSSTSGISDTQYF.